A single sample gave rise to the 26 T cell receptor beta chains below, sequenced in a study of blood T cell repertoires in COVID-19. This table comes from immunoSEQ multiplex PCR, and its TCRdb copy is limited to in-frame clones, with some not included. The table includes over 200,000 clones, roughly 86% detected once. Source material: peripheral blood. Receptors originate from a man between 40 and 49 years old who had recovered from COVID-19.

The chain joins TRBV3-1 (or the pseudogene TRBV3-2) to TRBJ2-3, with a tentative D call TRBD2 (7 bases). From germline, CDR1 is LGHDT and CDR2 YNNKEL (reference sequence). The CDR3 sequence is 16 residues long. V was trimmed by 3 bases and J by 0 bases, leaving 13 bases between them. CDR3 nucleotide sequence: TGTGCCAGCAGCCAGGTAGGGGGGGCTAGCACAGATACGCAGTATTTT. Translation gives CASSQVGGASTDTQYF.

This clone was counted once. The chain employs TRBV19 and TRBJ1-2; the D gene is possibly TRBD1 (5 bases). The V and J ends lost 5 bases and 2 bases respectively, with 15 bases between them. The CDR3 consists of 15 residues. From germline, CDR1 is LNHDA and CDR2 SQIVND (reference sequence). CDR3 sequence reads: CASSRRGSANYGYTF. CDR3 sequence (DNA): TGTGCCAGTAGTCGGCGGGGCTCGGCGAACTATGGCTACACCTTC.

The CDR3 here is CASSDQGLRNTEAFF. DNA of the CDR3: TGCGCCAGCAGCGACCAGGGACTGAGAAACACTGAAGCTTTCTTT. The chain is built from TRBV5-1 and TRBJ1-1; tentatively, D is TRBD1 (5 bases). The CDR3 contains 15 residues. Germline CDR1 is SGHRS and CDR2 is YFSETQ. Trimming removed 4 bases at V and 2 bases at J, with 15 bases between.

The chain has TRBV13 and TRBJ2-2, with 10 positions matching TRBD2. Germline V gives CDR1 PRHDT, CDR2 FYEKMQ (reference sequence). The CDR3 is 16 residues long. The junction had 5 bases not matched to a gene; V was cut back by 3 bases and J by 4 bases. This chain's CDR3 is CASSFSSGRFTGELFF. In DNA form, the CDR3 reads TGTGCCAGCAGCTTTTCTAGCGGGAGATTCACCGGGGAGCTGTTTTTT.

The chain joins TRBV3-1 (or the pseudogene TRBV3-2) to TRBJ1-2; TRBD1 matches 10 bases. This CDR3 contains 17 residues. The V gene's germline CDR1 is LGHDT and CDR2 YNNKEL (reference sequence). The V and J ends lost 6 bases and 1 base, in that order; junction bases with no gene match: 11. CDR3 sequence: CASSHRDRGHSNYGYTF. The CDR3 region has the DNA TGTGCCAGCAGTCACCGGGACAGGGGCCACAGTAACTATGGCTACACCTTC.

This clone showed up just once. This rearrangement joins TRBV6-2 or TRBV6-3 to TRBJ2-2; 7 nucleotides agree with TRBD2. CDR1 and CDR2 (germline): MNHEY, SVGEGT. Losses at the gene ends were 2 bases for V and 6 bases for J; bases not matched to a gene: 6. This CDR3 spans 15 amino acids. In nucleotides, the CDR3 is TGTGCCAGCAGTTACGGGACTACTCTCCCCGGGGAGCTGTTTTTT. Amino acid sequence: CASSYGTTLPGELFF.

V and J are TRBV7-2 and TRBJ2-7, with D possibly being TRBD1 or TRBD2 (7 bases each). The CDR3 runs to 16 residues. V lost 5 bases to trimming and J lost 0 bases, with 17 bases between them. The germline V gene has CDR1 SGHTA and CDR2 FQGNSA. The CDR3, as DNA: TGTGCCAGCAGCGTAGGGGGCGGGACTACCTCCTACGAGCAGTACTTC. Translated: CASSVGGGTTSYEQYF.

The chain employs TRBV6-4 and TRBJ1-5; D gene unclear. The germline CDR1 and CDR2 sequences are MRHNA and SNTAGT. V was trimmed by 3 bases and J by 6 bases, leaving 9 bases between them. This CDR3 is built from 13 residues. CDR3 amino acids: CASSERYGQPQHF. The CDR3 region has the DNA TGTGCCAGCAGTGAGAGGTATGGTCAGCCCCAGCATTTT.

V is TRBV19 and J is TRBJ2-1; 7 nucleotides match TRBD2. Germline assignment: CDR1 LNHDA and CDR2 SQIVND (reference sequence). There are 20 residues in the CDR3. Trimming took 5 bases from V and 0 from J; bases not matched to a gene: 19. In nucleotides, the CDR3 is TGTGCCAGTAGTGGGAGGCTTAATAGTGGGAGGGTTAGCTCCTACAATGAGCAGTTCTTC. Its protein product is CASSGRLNSGRVSSYNEQFF.

The CDR3, as DNA: TGTGCCATCCAGGCCCACACCGGGGAGCTGTTTTTT. It codes for CAIQAHTGELFF. The chain has TRBV19 and TRBJ2-2; D call uncertain. V lost 10 bases and J lost 3, with 9 bases in between. The CDR3 is 12 amino acids. In germline, CDR1 is LNHDA, CDR2 SQIVND (reference sequence).

The rearrangement links TRBV11-2 to TRBJ2-4; 8 nucleotides line up with TRBD2. Germline loops: CDR1 SGHAT, CDR2 FQNNGV. This CDR3 region has 17 residues. The junction had 8 bases not matched to a gene; V was cut back by 1 base and J by 3 bases. CDR3 region: CASSLVRLALDKNIQYF. DNA of the CDR3: TGTGCCAGCAGCTTAGTCCGACTAGCGCTCGACAAAAACATTCAGTACTTC.

The chain uses TRBV24-1 and TRBJ2-2; possibly TRBD1 for D (5 bases). The CDR3 is 12 residues long. Trimming took off 7 bases at V and 5 bases at J, with 7 bases between the two ends. Germline V gene lookup returns CDR1 KGHDR and CDR2 SFDVKD. CDR3 DNA: TGTGCCACCAGCAGGACAACCGGGGAGCTGTTTTTT. Translating it yields CATSRTTGELFF.

The chain is built from TRBV2 and TRBJ2-4; 11 nucleotides line up with TRBD2. Germline V gene lookup returns CDR1 SNHLY and CDR2 FYNNEI. Losses at the gene ends were 4 bases for V and 14 bases for J; bases not matched to a gene: 13. The CDR3 length is 15 residues. CDR3 loop: CASSAEGTSGQIEYF. CDR3 nucleotides: TGTGCCAGCAGTGCCGAGGGGACTAGCGGCCAAATTGAGTACTTC.

V usage is TRBV9 and J usage is TRBJ2-5; weak D call: TRBD2 (6 bases). This CDR3 comprises 14 residues. V lost 3 bases and J lost 10, with 19 bases in between. Germline CDR1 SGDLS, CDR2 YYNGEE. CDR3 in amino acids: CASSESGTQIDQYF. CDR3 nucleotides: TGTGCCAGCAGCGAATCCGGGACTCAAATTGACCAGTACTTC.

In its sample, this clone was seen a few times. J is TRBJ1-1 and V is TRBV7-9; 7 bases are shared with TRBD1. From germline, CDR1 is SEHNR and CDR2 FQNEAQ (reference sequence). The CDR3 has 15 residues. With V trimmed by 7 bases and J by 2 bases, 10 bases remained unmatched. CDR3 sequence (DNA): TGTGCCAGCAAGACAGGGTTAAGAATAAACACTGAAGCTTTCTTT. Translated, it gives CASKTGLRINTEAFF.

The CDR3 DNA reads TGTGCCACCCGCCGTCGCGGGGGCACTTACAATGAGCAGTTCTTC. It encodes CATRRRGGTYNEQFF. V gene TRBV15 combines with J gene TRBJ2-1, with D perhaps matching TRBD2 (7 bases). V lost 8 bases and J 4 bases, leaving 18 bases between the germline ends. CDR1 and CDR2 from the germline V gene are LNHNV and YYDKDF (reference sequence). There are 15 residues in the CDR3.

This rearrangement joins TRBV2 to TRBJ1-1, with no clear D. With 0 bases removed from V and 11 bases from J, the gap between germline ends came to 10 bases. The CDR3 runs 12 residues. Germline CDR1 and CDR2: SNHLY and FYNNEI. The DNA of the CDR3 is TGTGCCAGCAGTGAAGCGGGGAGGTATGCTTTCTTT. The encoded protein is CASSEAGRYAFF.

The J gene is TRBJ2-3, the V gene TRBV4-3; D is uncertain. V was clipped by 1 base and J by 8 bases, with 13 bases between them. CDR1 is LGHNA and CDR2 is YSLEER in the germline V gene. CDR3 length equals 14 residues. The CDR3 is CASSQVDQTGTQYF. The CDR3 DNA sequence: TGCGCCAGCAGCCAAGTTGACCAGACGGGTACGCAGTATTTT.

This chain connects TRBV7-2 to TRBJ1-2; D is unclear. Trimming took off 2 bases at V and 1 base at J, with 5 bases between the two ends. Germline V gene lookup returns CDR1 SGHTA and CDR2 FQGNSA. The CDR3 length is 13 residues. CDR3 sequence reads: CASSLNSNYGYTF. CDR3 DNA sequence: TGTGCCAGCAGCTTAAATAGTAACTATGGCTACACCTTC.

The chain couples TRBV6-5 to TRBJ2-7, with D unclear. This CDR3 region has 14 residues. Per the germline V gene, CDR1 is MNHEY and CDR2 is SVGAGI. V lost 10 bases, J lost 0 bases, and 16 bases lay in between. CDR3 bases: TGTGCCACCTGGCCGCGGAGCCGCTCCTACGAGCAGTACTTC. Protein sequence: CATWPRSRSYEQYF.

The rearrangement links TRBV6-5 to TRBJ1-5; no clear D. The CDR3 is 15 amino acids. The V gene's germline CDR1 is MNHEY and CDR2 SVGAGI. The V end lost 7 bases, the J end lost 0 bases, and 13 bases lay between the germline ends. This chain's CDR3 is CASIVFGDSNQPQHF. CDR3 nucleotide sequence: TGTGCCAGCATCGTCTTCGGAGATAGCAATCAGCCCCAGCATTTT.

The chain joins TRBV6-5 to TRBJ2-7; D gene ambiguous. Per the germline V gene, CDR1 is MNHEY and CDR2 is SVGAGI. Trimming removed 6 bases at V and 2 bases at J, with 17 bases between. The CDR3 extends over 15 amino acids. The CDR3 nucleotides read TGTGCCAGCAGGGCGCTGGGTTCGCGGACCTACGAGCAGTACTTC. Translated: CASRALGSRTYEQYF.

The chain couples TRBV5-4 to TRBJ1-3, with 7 positions matching TRBD1. Trimming took 4 bases from V and 2 from J; bases not matched to a gene: 6. The CDR3 spans 15 residues. Germline V lookup: CDR1 SGHNT, CDR2 YYREEE (reference sequence). CDR3 nucleotide sequence: TGTGCCAGCAGCCATAGGGACAGCGCTGGAAACACCATATATTTT. It yields the protein CASSHRDSAGNTIYF.

This chain joins TRBV6-2 or TRBV6-3 and TRBJ1-6; 9 positions agree with TRBD1. The CDR3 has 15 residues. Losses at the gene ends were 5 bases for V and 8 bases for J; bases not matched to a gene: 7. CDR1 is MNHEY, CDR2 SVGEGT, per germline. The CDR3 is CASSPPGQGYSPLHF. The DNA for the CDR3 is TGTGCCAGCAGTCCACCGGGACAGGGATATTCACCCCTCCACTTT.

This clone was seen only once. The V call is TRBV3-1 (or the pseudogene TRBV3-2), the J call TRBJ1-2, with TRBD1 identical over 10 bases. This CDR3 has 15 amino acids. J gave up 8 bases and V 10 bases, and 16 bases lay outside the gene matches. The germline gives CDR1 LGHDT, CDR2 YNNKEL (reference sequence). The CDR3: CATPTVRTGGRGYTF. The CDR3 DNA follows: TGTGCCACTCCTACCGTACGGACAGGGGGGAGAGGCTACACCTTC.

The sample holds one count of this clone. This chain connects TRBV10-3 to TRBJ2-1; D may be TRBD2 (6 bases). The CDR3 extends over 14 amino acids. Germline V gene lookup returns CDR1 ENHRY and CDR2 SYGVKD. The ends were cut back, 7 bases at V and 3 bases at J, with 13 bases in the middle. The CDR3 loop reads CAINSGTFYNEQFF. The DNA of the CDR3 is TGTGCCATCAATAGTGGGACTTTCTACAATGAGCAGTTCTTC.